A selection of T cell receptor beta chains follows, all from one sample in a study of T-cell memory formation after mild COVID-19. MiXCR, applied by TCRdb to the 5' RACE reads, yields one record per CDR3 protein. This sample has approximately 46,000 distinct CDR3 sequences, with around 12% found just once. Sequencing was carried out using PBMCs or a T cell subset sorted from them (not recorded which). These receptors all stem from a man in his late teens or twenties who had mild COVID-19 (a few samples of this study predate the infection). Cell type and time point are not known. Both conserved end residues are part of each CDR3. The order of the fields is V gene, D gene, J gene, clone size, CDR3 DNA, CDR3 protein. The D gene is left open where the match is weak. Clone size is given for some rows only: seen once, a few or many times, or a class if the clone is expanded.

V: TRBV27
D: TRBD1
J: TRBJ2-7
size: many
DNA: TGTGCCAGCAGTCAAACACAGGGGAGCGAGCAGTACTTC
CDR3: CASSQTQGSEQYF

V: TRBV12-3/TRBV12-4
D: TRBD1
J: TRBJ1-1
size: .
DNA: TGTGCCAGCACCGCGACAGGGTACGCCACTGAAGCTTTCTTT
CDR3: CASTATGYATEAFF

V: TRBV15
D: TRBD1
J: TRBJ1-1
size: few
DNA: TGTGCCACCAAGCCGGGACAGGGGATCATGAACACTGAAGCCTTCTTT
CDR3: CATKPGQGIMNTEAFF

V: TRBV9
D: .
J: TRBJ2-7
size: few
DNA: TGTGCCAGCAGCGTAGGAAAAGGGGCAGGGGAGGTCCACGAGCAGTACTTC
CDR3: CASSVGKGAGEVHEQYF

V: TRBV6-2/TRBV6-3
D: TRBD1
J: TRBJ2-1
size: many
DNA: TGTGCCAGCAGTACAAGCCCGGACAGGGGGAGGGAGTTCTTC
CDR3: CASSTSPDRGREFF

V: TRBV19
D: TRBD2
J: TRBJ2-5
size: .
DNA: TGTGCCAGTAGTAAGTGGTCGAGGACTAGCCGCCTGGAGACCCAGTACTTC
CDR3: CASSKWSRTSRLETQYF

V: TRBV15
D: .
J: TRBJ2-4
size: many
DNA: TGTGCCACCAGCAGGGGAGAGGAGCCCAAAAACATTCAGTACTTC
CDR3: CATSRGEEPKNIQYF

V: TRBV6-2/TRBV6-3
D: .
J: TRBJ1-1
size: few
DNA: TGTGCCAGCCGTCTAACCAAACTGAACACTGAAGCTTTCTTT
CDR3: CASRLTKLNTEAFF

V: TRBV12-3/TRBV12-4
D: .
J: TRBJ2-3
size: few
DNA: TGTGCCAGCAGCCCAACTAGTGGTTCCGATACGCAGTATTTT
CDR3: CASSPTSGSDTQYF

V: TRBV2
D: .
J: TRBJ2-3
size: few
DNA: TGTGCCAGCAGTGAAGCCTCAGGCGGGGTGACAGGGCCAACAGATACGCAGTATTTT
CDR3: CASSEASGGVTGPTDTQYF

V: TRBV6-4
D: .
J: TRBJ1-1
size: .
DNA: TGTGCCAGCAGTGAAGGGGGGGAGGACACTGAAGCTTTCTTT
CDR3: CASSEGGEDTEAFF

V: TRBV7-2
D: .
J: TRBJ1-1
size: .
DNA: TGTGCCAGCAGCGTCTATTCTCGGGATGAAGCTTTCTTT
CDR3: CASSVYSRDEAFF

V: TRBV14
D: TRBD2
J: TRBJ2-2
size: many
DNA: TGTGCCAGCAGCCAAGGCCCGCGGGGGAGGCTCACCGGGGAGCTGTTTTTT
CDR3: CASSQGPRGRLTGELFF

V: TRBV5-8
D: .
J: TRBJ1-4
size: few
DNA: TGTGCCAGCAGCTTAAGGGGACTCCCCGAAGGACTGTTTTTT
CDR3: CASSLRGLPEGLFF

V: TRBV12-3/TRBV12-4
D: TRBD1
J: TRBJ2-1
size: .
DNA: TGTGCCAGCAGCCCGACGGACAGGGGCTACAATGAGCAGTTCTTC
CDR3: CASSPTDRGYNEQFF

V: TRBV7-9
D: .
J: TRBJ1-1
size: few
DNA: TGTGCCAGCAGCTTACAGGGGCCAAACACTGAAGCTTTCTTT
CDR3: CASSLQGPNTEAFF

V: TRBV7-6
D: .
J: TRBJ1-2
size: .
DNA: TGTGCCAGCAGCTCACCGGGGGGCTACACCTTC
CDR3: CASSSPGGYTF

V: TRBV7-9
D: TRBD2
J: TRBJ2-3
size: many
DNA: TGTGCCAGCAGCCCATGGGTAGCGGGGGGTCCAGATACGCAGTATTTT
CDR3: CASSPWVAGGPDTQYF

V: TRBV7-9
D: TRBD1
J: TRBJ1-2
size: .
DNA: TGTGCCAGCATGACAGGGCCCATGGGCTACACCTTC
CDR3: CASMTGPMGYTF

V: TRBV6-5
D: .
J: TRBJ1-2
size: .
DNA: TGTGCCAGCAGTGATCCCGAAACCTATGGCTACACCTTC
CDR3: CASSDPETYGYTF

V: TRBV19
D: TRBD1
J: TRBJ2-7
size: .
DNA: TGTGCCAGTAGTATATCCAGGGGGCTCGAGCAGTACTTC
CDR3: CASSISRGLEQYF

V: TRBV27
D: TRBD1
J: TRBJ2-1
size: many
DNA: TGTGCCAGCAGTCCTTTTGGGGCAGGGGGTTATGATGAGCAGTTCTTC
CDR3: CASSPFGAGGYDEQFF

V: TRBV4-1
D: .
J: TRBJ2-3
size: .
DNA: TGCGCCAGCAGCCAAGACGCCACAGATACGCAGTATTTT
CDR3: CASSQDATDTQYF

V: TRBV10-2
D: .
J: TRBJ2-4
size: once
DNA: TGCGCCAGCAGCTTAGATATTGACATTCAGTACTTC
CDR3: CASSLDIDIQYF

V: TRBV3-1
D: TRBD1
J: TRBJ2-3
size: .
DNA: TGTGCCAGCAGCCAAGGCGTGGACAGGGAAGATACGCAGTATTTT
CDR3: CASSQGVDREDTQYF

V: TRBV27
D: .
J: TRBJ1-2
size: .
DNA: TGTGCCAGCGGGTTCTCCCGGGTCCATGGCTACACCTTC
CDR3: CASGFSRVHGYTF

V: TRBV20-1
D: TRBD1
J: TRBJ1-1
size: few
DNA: TGCAGTGCCGGGGACAGTCAAGGAGGGAACACTGAAGCTTTCTTT
CDR3: CSAGDSQGGNTEAFF

V: TRBV6-5
D: TRBD1
J: TRBJ2-1
size: few
DNA: TGTGCCAGCAGTTACTCCGGGACAGGGGGTTACAATGAGCAGTTCTTC
CDR3: CASSYSGTGGYNEQFF

V: TRBV7-6
D: .
J: TRBJ1-1
size: .
DNA: TGTGCCAGCAGCCCGAAGGTCGGTAATGATGAAGCTTTCTTT
CDR3: CASSPKVGNDEAFF

V: TRBV5-1
D: .
J: TRBJ2-1
size: many
DNA: TGCGCCAGCAACTCCGGCAATGAGCAGTTCTTC
CDR3: CASNSGNEQFF

V: TRBV5-6
D: .
J: TRBJ2-7
size: few
DNA: TGTGCCAGCCGAATAGCCGGGACTCCCGGCGAGCAGTACTTC
CDR3: CASRIAGTPGEQYF